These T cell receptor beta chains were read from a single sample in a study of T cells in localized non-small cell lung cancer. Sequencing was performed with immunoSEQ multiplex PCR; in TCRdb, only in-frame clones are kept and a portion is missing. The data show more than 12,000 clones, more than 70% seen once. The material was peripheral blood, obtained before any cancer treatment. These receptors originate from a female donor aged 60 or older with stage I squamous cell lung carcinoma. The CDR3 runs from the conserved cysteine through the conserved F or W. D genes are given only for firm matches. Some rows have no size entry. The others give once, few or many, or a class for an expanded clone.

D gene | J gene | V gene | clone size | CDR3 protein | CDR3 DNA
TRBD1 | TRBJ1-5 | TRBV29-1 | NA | CSVATGQGQQPQHF | TGCAGCGTCGCTACGGGACAGGGGCAGCAGCCCCAGCATTTT
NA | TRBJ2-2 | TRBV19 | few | CASSIYRGELFF | TGTGCCAGTAGTATATACCGAGGGGAGCTGTTTTTT
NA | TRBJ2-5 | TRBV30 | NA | CAWSRGGSQETQYF | TGTGCCTGGAGTAGGGGAGGAAGCCAAGAGACCCAGTACTTC
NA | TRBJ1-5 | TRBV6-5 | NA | CASSSLAGVRQPQHF | TGTGCCAGCAGTTCCCTGGCAGGGGTGAGGCAGCCCCAGCATTTT
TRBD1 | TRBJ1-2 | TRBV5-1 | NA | CASKTGPPNYGYTF | TGCGCCAGCAAGACAGGGCCACCTAACTATGGCTACACCTTC
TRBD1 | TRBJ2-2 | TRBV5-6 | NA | CASSSFRDRGRGGELFF | TGTGCCAGCAGCTCATTCCGGGACAGGGGGCGCGGCGGGGAGCTGTTTTTT
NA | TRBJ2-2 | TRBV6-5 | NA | CASSPTGSAGELFF | TGTGCCAGCAGTCCAACAGGGTCCGCCGGGGAGCTGTTTTTT
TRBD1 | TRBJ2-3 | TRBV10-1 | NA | CASGTGGSDTQYF | TGCGCCAGCGGGACAGGGGGATCAGATACGCAGTATTTT
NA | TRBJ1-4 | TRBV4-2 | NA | CASSPGRPTAFNEKLFF | TGTGCCAGCAGCCCCGGCAGGCCGACGGCCTTTAATGAAAAACTGTTTTTT
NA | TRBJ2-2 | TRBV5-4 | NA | CASSLKGLDTGELFF | TGTGCCAGCAGCTTGAAGGGGCTCGACACCGGGGAGCTGTTTTTT
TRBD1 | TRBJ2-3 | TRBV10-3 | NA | CAISPGQGITDTQYF | TGTGCCATCAGTCCGGGACAGGGGATAACAGATACGCAGTATTTT
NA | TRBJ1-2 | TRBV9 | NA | CASSPPGRSYGYTF | TGTGCCAGCAGCCCACCGGGACGGTCCTATGGCTACACCTTC
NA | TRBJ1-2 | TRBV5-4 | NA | CASSLDRASNYGYTF | TGTGCCAGCAGCTTGGACAGGGCTTCTAACTATGGCTACACCTTC
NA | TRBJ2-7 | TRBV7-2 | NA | CASSLAGGSYEQYF | TGTGCCAGCAGCTTAGCGGGAGGTTCCTACGAGCAGTACTTC
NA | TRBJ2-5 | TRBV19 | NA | CASNPTGRETQYF | TGTGCCAGTAACCCCACAGGGAGAGAGACCCAGTACTTC
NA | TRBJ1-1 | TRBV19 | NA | CASRMAFGGTEAFF | TGTGCCAGTAGGATGGCCTTCGGGGGAACTGAAGCTTTCTTT
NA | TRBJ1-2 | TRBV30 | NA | CAWAVMGGYTF | TGTGCCTGGGCCGTAATGGGGGGCTACACCTTC
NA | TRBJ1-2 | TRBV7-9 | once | CASSTRGNYGYTF | TGTGCCAGCAGCACCCGGGGGAACTATGGCTACACCTTC
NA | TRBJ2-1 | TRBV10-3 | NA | CAISERFEQFF | TGTGCCATCAGTGAGAGGTTCGAGCAGTTCTTC
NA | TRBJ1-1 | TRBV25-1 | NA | CASRHRENTEAFF | TGTGCCAGCAGGCACAGGGAAAACACTGAAGCTTTCTTT
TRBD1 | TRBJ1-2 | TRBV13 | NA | CASSLKAGTAFF | TGTGCCAGCAGCTTGAAAGCAGGGACAGCGTTCTTC
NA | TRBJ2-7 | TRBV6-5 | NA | CASSPTNAYEQYF | TGTGCCAGCAGCCCCACAAATGCCTACGAGCAGTACTTC
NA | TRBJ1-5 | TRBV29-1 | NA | CSVEAGSGGNQPQHF | TGCAGCGTTGAGGCGGGGTCCGGGGGCAATCAGCCCCAGCATTTT
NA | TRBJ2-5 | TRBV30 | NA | CAWSGGGQAIGETQYF | TGTGCCTGGAGTGGGGGTGGGCAGGCGATTGGGGAGACCCAGTACTTC
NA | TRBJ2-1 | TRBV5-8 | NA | CASSRLGESSYNEQFF | TGTGCCAGCAGCCGGCTAGGGGAAAGCTCCTACAATGAGCAGTTCTTC
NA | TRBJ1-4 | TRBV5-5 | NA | CASSLGATNEKLFF | TGTGCCAGCAGCTTAGGGGCAACTAATGAAAAACTGTTTTTT
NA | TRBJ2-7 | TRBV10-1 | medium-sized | CASSEQESSYEQYF | TGCGCCAGCAGCGAACAGGAGAGCTCCTACGAGCAGTACTTC
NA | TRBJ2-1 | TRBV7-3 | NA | CASSLSRGENSYNEQFF | TGTGCCAGCAGCCTGAGTAGGGGGGAAAACTCCTACAATGAGCAGTTCTTC